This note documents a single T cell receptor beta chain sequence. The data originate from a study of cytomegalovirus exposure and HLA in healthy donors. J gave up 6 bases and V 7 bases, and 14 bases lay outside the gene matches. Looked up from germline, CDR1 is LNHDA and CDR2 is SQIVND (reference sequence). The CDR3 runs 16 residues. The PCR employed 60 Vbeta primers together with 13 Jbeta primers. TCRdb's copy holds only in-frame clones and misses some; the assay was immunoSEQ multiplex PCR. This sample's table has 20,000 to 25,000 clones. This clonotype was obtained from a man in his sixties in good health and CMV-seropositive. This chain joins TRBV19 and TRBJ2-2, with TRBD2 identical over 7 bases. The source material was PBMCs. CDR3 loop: CASTPSGATGAGELFF. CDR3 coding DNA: TGTGCCAGTACCCCAAGCGGGGCCACGGGGGCCGGGGAGCTGTTTTTT.